The 20 T cell receptor beta chains below come from one sample, sequenced in a study of neurological immune-mediated disorders (dated by TCRdb to between 2017 and 2020). The method was 5' RACE. TCRdb shows the sequencer as Illumina HiSeq 2500. TCRdb reprocessing: public reads trimmed at Q25 with fastp, clones called with MiXCR, in-frame beta chains kept. Rows are unified per CDR3 protein, each entry keeping the most common DNA and genes. Here the sample has just under 60,000 distinct CDR3 sequences; roughly 2.5% occur a single time. The top ten hold approximately 3% of the sample. Sequencing was carried out using PBMCs. The source of these receptors is a man in his fifties or sixties with multiple sclerosis.

In this sample, this clonotype turned up many times. The rearrangement joins TRBV6-6 to TRBJ1-6; 11 nucleotides line up with TRBD1. V lost 0 bases and J lost 8; bases outside the gene matches: 0. This CDR3 contains 15 residues. Germline V gene data show CDR1 as MNHNY and CDR2 as SVGAGI (reference sequence). The CDR3 coding sequence is TGTGCCAGCAGTTACTCGGGACAGGGGGATTCACCCCTCCACTTT. Protein product: CASSYSGQGDSPLHF.

This clonotype has ten or more counts. The CDR3 sequence is CASSYSQASYEQYF. In DNA, the CDR3 is TGTGCCAGCAGTTACTCTCAGGCGAGCTACGAGCAGTACTTC. The chain employs TRBV6-6 and TRBJ2-7; no firm D call. This CDR3 region has 14 residues. The ends were cut back, 0 bases at V and 3 bases at J, with 9 bases in the middle. Germline CDR1 is MNHNY and CDR2 is SVGAGI (reference sequence).

This clonotype was observed many times. The chain is built from TRBV5-1 and TRBJ1-6; TRBD1 is a possible D gene (5 bases). Germline CDR1 SGHRS, CDR2 YFSETQ. CDR3 length: 15 residues. Between the trimmed V and J ends, which lost 2 bases and 9 bases, there was a span of 15 bases. The CDR3 bases are TGCGCCAGCAGCTTAACAGGCGATTCTGGTTCACCCCTCCACTTT. Translation: CASSLTGDSGSPLHF.

This clonotype was seen many times. J is TRBJ2-7 and V is TRBV27; 7 positions match TRBD1. This CDR3 region has 15 residues. Per germline, CDR1 MNHEY and CDR2 SMNVEV (reference sequence). The trim removed 6 bases at V and 0 bases at J, leaving 8 bases unmatched. Here the CDR3 DNA reads TGTGCCAGCAGATCGATTCAGGGGGTCTCCTACGAGCAGTACTTC. Its translation: CASRSIQGVSYEQYF.

This clonotype was counted at least ten times. In nucleotides, the CDR3 is TGTGCCAGCAGCGCAGGCTTGAGGGAGCAAGAGACCCAGTACTTC. As protein: CASSAGLREQETQYF. This chain joins TRBV9 and TRBJ2-5; TRBD2 is a possible D gene (5 bases). From germline, CDR1 is SGDLS and CDR2 YYNGEE. V lost 3 bases to trimming and J lost 2 bases, with 14 bases between them. The CDR3 covers 15 residues.

This clonotype was seen at least ten times. The V call is TRBV5-6, the J call TRBJ2-7; the match to TRBD1 covers 12 bases. Germline V gene lookup returns CDR1 SGHDT and CDR2 YYEEEE. V lost 4 bases to trimming and J lost 4 bases; unmatched junction nucleotides: 9. The CDR3 runs 16 residues. For the CDR3, the DNA is TGTGCCAGCAGCCTATGGGACAGGGGGCGCCGGTACGAGCAGTACTTC. Protein product: CASSLWDRGRRYEQYF.

At least ten counts were recorded for this clonotype. V and J are TRBV20-1 and TRBJ2-3, with 9 bases identical to TRBD2. Looked up from germline, CDR1 is DFQATT and CDR2 is SNEGSKA (reference sequence). The V segment lost 4 bases and the J segment 1 base; nucleotides outside the gene matches: 3. CDR3 size: 14 residues. CDR3 amino acids: CSANERGGTDTQYF. The CDR3, as DNA: TGCAGTGCTAATGAGCGGGGGGGCACAGATACGCAGTATTTT.

This clonotype was seen many times. CDR3 sequence: CSAQPQVLDEQYF. CDR3 DNA: TGCAGTGCACAACCCCAGGTCCTGGACGAGCAGTACTTC. The rearrangement uses TRBV20-1 and TRBJ2-7, with D unclear. Trimming removed 6 bases at V and 5 bases at J, with 17 bases between. CDR1 is DFQATT, CDR2 SNEGSKA, per germline (reference sequence). The CDR3 has 13 amino acids.

This clonotype was recorded many times. The CDR3 protein is CSAPGLSYEQYF. The DNA for the CDR3 is TGCAGTGCTCCGGGACTTTCCTACGAGCAGTACTTC. The chain has TRBV20-1 and TRBJ2-7; tentative D call: TRBD2 (6 bases). CDR3 length: 12 amino acids. The germline V gene encodes CDR1 DFQATT and CDR2 SNEGSKA (reference sequence). V lost 5 bases and J lost 1, with 9 bases in between.

This clonotype was counted ten times or more. The rearrangement joins TRBV20-1 to TRBJ2-1, with TRBD2 identical over 8 bases. The germline CDR1 and CDR2 sequences are DFQATT and SNEGSKA (reference sequence). With V trimmed by 3 bases and J by 8 bases, 15 bases remained unmatched. CDR3 length: 16 amino acids. CDR3 sequence (DNA): TGCAGTGCTAGTGACCTAGCGGGTCTTGTGGCGGATGAGCAGTTCTTC. Translated: CSASDLAGLVADEQFF.

This clonotype was seen at least ten times. The gene calls are TRBV7-8 and TRBJ2-1, with D possibly TRBD2 on 5 matching bases. Germline V gene data show CDR1 as SGHVS and CDR2 as FQNEAQ. Trimming stripped 2 bases from V and 8 bases from J, with 16 bases between. This CDR3 is built from 15 residues. CDR3 region: CASSLSSTSRYEQFF. CDR3 nucleotide sequence: TGTGCCAGCAGCTTATCGAGCACTAGTAGGTATGAGCAGTTCTTC.

This clonotype has at least ten counts. The gene calls are TRBV5-1 and TRBJ1-5; perhaps TRBD1 as D (5 bases). The CDR3 has 15 amino acids. Germline V gene lookup returns CDR1 SGHRS and CDR2 YFSETQ. With 0 bases removed from V and 4 bases from J, the gap between germline ends came to 11 bases. The CDR3 bases are TGCGCCAGCAGCTTGGGGCAGGGAAATAATCAGCCCCAGCATTTT. This sequence encodes CASSLGQGNNQPQHF.

This clonotype was observed many times. The J gene is TRBJ2-3, the V gene TRBV10-3; 9 nucleotides match TRBD2. Losses at the gene ends were 4 bases for V and 6 bases for J; bases not matched to a gene: 5. The CDR3 is 14 residues long. Germline V gene lookup returns CDR1 ENHRY and CDR2 SYGVKD. Here the CDR3 reads CAISGLAGADTQYF. In DNA form, the CDR3 reads TGTGCCATCAGTGGATTAGCGGGGGCGGATACGCAGTATTTT.

The sample holds a few counts of this clonotype. The chain uses TRBV2 and TRBJ2-5; D unresolved. The V gene's germline CDR1 is SNHLY and CDR2 FYNNEI. There are 15 residues in the CDR3. V lost 1 base and J lost 4, with 13 bases in between. This CDR3 reads CASSEEGARGETQYF. The DNA for the CDR3 is TGTGCCAGCAGTGAAGAGGGCGCGAGAGGAGAGACCCAGTACTTC. Drawing the rest from reference TRBV2 and TRBJ2-5, the complete variable domain is EPEVTQTPSHQVTQMGQEVILRCVPISNHLYFYWYRQILGQKVEFLVSFYNNEISEKSEIFDDQFSVERPDGSNFTLKIRSTKLEDSAMYFCASSEEGARGETQYFGPGTRLLVL.

This clonotype was seen at least ten times. The chain has TRBV12-3 or TRBV12-4 and TRBJ1-6; 7 nucleotides agree with TRBD1. V trimming: 6 bases; J trimming: 13 bases; junction bases outside the gene matches: 6. The CDR3 runs to 12 residues. The CDR3 sequence: CASSSDRAPLHF. The DNA for the CDR3 is TGTGCCAGCAGCTCCGACAGGGCTCCCCTCCACTTT.

At least ten counts were recorded for this clonotype. The chain links TRBV7-2 to TRBJ2-7; D is ambiguous. Germline CDR1 reads SGHTA; CDR2 reads FQGNSA. V was shortened by 5 bases and J by 2 bases, with 13 bases between the two germline ends. This CDR3 is built from 14 residues. CDR3 sequence: CASSPRRSPYEQYF. DNA for the CDR3: TGTGCCAGCAGCCCCCGGCGAAGTCCCTACGAGCAGTACTTC.

Only a few counts were recorded for this clonotype. This may come from a read error, since a much larger clone is one base off. The CDR3 reads CASSYWTGGGQPQHF. The CDR3 DNA sequence: TGTGCCAGCAGCTACTGGACAGGGGGCGGTCAGCCCCAGCATTTT. V is TRBV4-2 and J is TRBJ1-5; 11 nucleotides match TRBD1. The V gene end was trimmed by 5 bases and the J gene end by 6 bases; junction bases not matched to a gene: 6. CDR3 length equals 15 residues. CDR1 LGHNA and CDR2 YNFKEQ come from the germline V gene.

This clonotype was seen ten or more times. The CDR3 nucleotides are TGCGCCAGCAGTGAGGGGGGAGATACGCAGTATTTT. Encoded protein: CASSEGGDTQYF. V and J are TRBV10-2 and TRBJ2-3; perhaps D is TRBD1 or TRBD2 (5 bases each). There are 12 residues in the CDR3. From germline, CDR1 is WSHSY and CDR2 SAAADI. V gave up 2 bases and J gave up 5 bases, with 5 bases separating them.

This clonotype was counted once. The V and J genes are TRBV18 and TRBJ2-5; TRBD1 matches 11 bases. Trimming removed 6 bases from V and 5 bases from J; junction bases left unmatched: 8. There are 15 residues in the CDR3. Germline CDR1 reads KGHSH; CDR2 reads LQKENI. The CDR3 is CASSPPGQGVETQYF. CDR3 DNA: TGTGCCAGCTCTCCTCCGGGACAGGGGGTCGAGACCCAGTACTTC.

This clonotype came up many times. The V gene is TRBV7-6, the J gene TRBJ1-6, with 7 bases identical to TRBD1. The junction had 1 base not matched to a gene; V was cut back by 8 bases and J by 6 bases. The CDR3 covers 12 residues. The germline V gene has CDR1 SGHVS and CDR2 FNYEAQ. The DNA of the CDR3 is TGTGCCAGCGGACAGGCTAATTCACCCCTCCACTTT. Protein product: CASGQANSPLHF.